The next 3 T cell receptor beta chains were all read from a single sample in a study of T cell responses to AZD1222 COVID-19 vaccine. Sequencing used immunoSEQ multiplex PCR; TCRdb keeps in-frame clones, though not all of them. The table includes 180,000 or so clones, 92% detected once. Material: peripheral blood, obtained 28 days after the second AZD1222 dose. These receptors were taken from an adult who received the AZD1222 COVID-19 vaccine.

In its sample, this clone was seen once. The chain couples TRBV14 to TRBJ1-1; TRBD1 agrees at 7 bases. This CDR3 has 19 amino acids. Trimming cost V 0 bases and J 0 bases; bases outside gene matches: 13. CDR1 is SGHDN, CDR2 FVKESK, per germline. CDR3 residues: CASSQEEIGTALMNTEAFF. CDR3 nucleotides: TGTGCCAGCAGCCAAGAAGAAATCGGGACAGCTCTCATGAACACTGAAGCTTTCTTT.

The rearrangement uses TRBV30 and TRBJ1-4; D is unresolved. V lost 0 bases and J lost 3, with 5 bases in between. This CDR3 is built from 13 residues. Germline CDR1 reads GTSNPN; CDR2 reads SVGIG (reference sequence). The CDR3 nucleotides are TGTGCCTGGAGTGTAAGGTCTAATGAAAAACTGTTTTTT. Residues: CAWSVRSNEKLFF. Drawing the rest from reference TRBV30 and TRBJ1-4, the complete variable domain is SQTIHQWPATLVQPVGSPLSLECTVEGTSNPNLYWYRQAAGRGLQLLFYSVGIGQISSEVPQNLSASRPQDRQFILSSKKLLLSDSGFYLCAWSVRSNEKLFFGSGTQLSVL.

This chain joins TRBV2 and TRBJ2-1; 11 bases are shared with TRBD2. The CDR3 spans 15 residues. The J segment lost 5 bases and the V segment lost 6 bases, leaving 6 bases of the junction unmatched. Germline V gene lookup returns CDR1 SNHLY and CDR2 FYNNEI. The CDR3 loop reads CASSVLAGAHNEQFF. The DNA of the CDR3 is TGTGCCAGCAGCGTACTAGCGGGGGCCCACAATGAGCAGTTCTTC.